Below are 31 T cell receptor beta chains sequenced from a single sample in a study of shared clonotypes between healthy human individuals (dated by TCRdb to 2018 to 2020). Library creation used the immunoSEQ multiplex PCR assay. The immuneACCESS repertoire file appears here via TCRdb, limited to in-frame rearrangements. These files lack a portion of the clones; in checked studies, under half of the deficit traces to unresolved V genes, and the cause of the others is not known. The table for this sample lists more than 1 million clones; roughly 74% of them were counted only once. The biggest ten clones account for approximately 0.5% of the sample. The specimen sequenced was memory CD4+ T cells from PBMCs. The cell subset or site label, read with the paper, signifies: CD45RA-negative fraction. These receptors came from a man younger than 35 in good health. Some clones in this sample may be carry-over from other donors' samples.

The V call is TRBV9, the J call TRBJ1-3, with D possibly TRBD1 on 5 matching bases. Germline V gene sequence: CDR1 SGDLS, CDR2 YYNGEE. The CDR3 length is 15 residues. V was trimmed by 2 bases and J by 7 bases, leaving 16 bases between them. The CDR3 reads CASSVGRGEGNTIYF. CDR3 sequence (DNA): TGTGCCAGCAGCGTTGGTAGAGGGGAGGGGAACACCATATATTTT. The whole variable domain, remainder taken from reference TRBV9 and TRBJ1-3, is DSGVTQTPKHLITATGQRVTLRCSPRSGDLSVYWYQQSLDQGLQFLIQYYNGEERAKGNILERFSAQQFPDLHSELNLSSLELGDSALYFCASSVGRGEGNTIYFGEGSWLTVV.

A note on this clone: Given a much more abundant clone one base away, this may be a read error. This sequence joins TRBV5-5 and TRBJ1-1; D is undetermined. Germline CDR1 SGHKS, CDR2 YYEKEE (reference sequence). Trimming shortened V by 2 bases and J by 0 bases, and 5 bases separated the two germline ends. The length of the CDR3 is 13 residues. The CDR3 DNA sequence: TGTGCCAGCAGCTTCCAGGTGAACACTGAAGCTTTCTTT. Translation: CASSFQVNTEAFF.

This clone has only one observation. The CDR3 protein is CASSLGGIYEQYF. The CDR3, as DNA: TGTGCCAGCAGCTTGGGCGGTATCTACGAGCAGTACTTC. The V and J genes are TRBV7-2 and TRBJ2-7; D gene uncertain. Germline CDR1 SGHTA, CDR2 FQGNSA. V was shortened by 3 bases and J by 3 bases, with 9 bases between the two germline ends. The CDR3 totals 13 residues.

The V call is TRBV5-8, the J call TRBJ2-7; no definite D call. Per the germline V gene, CDR1 is SGHTS and CDR2 is YDEGEE. The V end lost 0 bases, the J end lost 4 bases, and 11 bases lay between the germline ends. The CDR3 sequence is 14 residues long. In DNA, the CDR3 is TGTGCCAGCAGCTTGGGGCCGGAGAATTACGAGCAGTACTTC. Translated: CASSLGPENYEQYF.

CDR3 sequence: CASSLTGLNTEAFF. In DNA, the CDR3 is TGTGCCAGTAGTTTGACAGGGCTGAACACTGAAGCTTTCTTT. V is TRBV19 and J is TRBJ1-1; 7 bases map to TRBD1. Germline V gene data show CDR1 as LNHDA and CDR2 as SQIVND (reference sequence). This CDR3 has 14 residues. Trimming removed 5 bases from V and 0 bases from J; junction bases left unmatched: 3.

The chain couples TRBV9 to TRBJ1-4; D uncertain. This CDR3 is 14 amino acids long. The ends were cut back, 6 bases at V and 3 bases at J, with 12 bases in the middle. Germline V gene lookup returns CDR1 SGDLS and CDR2 YYNGEE. The CDR3 here is CASNPGTPNEKLFF. The CDR3 DNA follows: TGTGCCAGCAACCCCGGCACACCTAATGAAAAACTGTTTTTT.

The chain couples TRBV6-5 to TRBJ2-2; 7 nucleotides line up with TRBD2. J lost 2 bases, V lost 6 bases, and 3 bases had no gene match. Germline V CDR1 and CDR2: MNHEY, SVGAGI. The length of the CDR3 is 14 residues. The CDR3 here is CASRRDYNTGELFF. CDR3 sequence (DNA): TGTGCCAGCAGACGGGACTATAACACCGGGGAGCTGTTTTTT.

Many counts were recorded for this clone. This chain links TRBV9 with TRBJ2-1; either TRBD1 or TRBD2 may supply D (5 bases each). Per the germline V gene, CDR1 is SGDLS and CDR2 is YYNGEE. Trimming removed 4 bases at V and 8 bases at J, with 16 bases between. The CDR3 is 14 residues long. The CDR3 DNA reads TGTGCCAGCAGCCCCAGTCCCCGGGGCGATGAGCAGTTCTTC. Its translation: CASSPSPRGDEQFF. The entire variable domain, with the rest obtained from reference TRBV9 and TRBJ2-1, is as follows: DSGVTQTPKHLITATGQRVTLRCSPRSGDLSVYWYQQSLDQGLQFLIQYYNGEERAKGNILERFSAQQFPDLHSELNLSSLELGDSALYFCASSPSPRGDEQFFGPGTRLTVL.

Comments on this clone: Additional DNA sequences in this sample encode the identical CDR3. J is TRBJ2-5 and V is TRBV7-9; D gene uncertain. The CDR3 has 12 amino acids. Trimming removed 1 base at V and 5 bases at J, with 5 bases between. Germline CDR1 SEHNR, CDR2 FQNEAQ (reference sequence). CDR3 loop: CASSLVRETQYF. CDR3 nucleotides: TGTGCCAGCAGCTTAGTTCGTGAGACCCAGTACTTC.

The gene calls are TRBV11-2 and TRBJ2-7; 9 bases map to TRBD1. This CDR3 region has 15 residues. CDR1 and CDR2 from the germline V gene are SGHAT and FQNNGV. V shed 2 bases and J 2 bases; nucleotides not matched to a gene: 4. CDR3 in DNA: TGTGCCAGCAGCTTACTCCGGGACAGGGCCTACGAGCAGTACTTC. Translation gives CASSLLRDRAYEQYF.

A note on this clone: The same CDR3 also results from other DNA sequences found in this sample. The chain links TRBV5-1 to TRBJ1-4; D is unresolved. V lost 3 bases, J lost 5 bases, and 8 bases lay in between. Germline values: CDR1 SGHRS, CDR2 YFSETQ. The CDR3 is made up of 13 amino acids. The DNA for the CDR3 is TGCGCCAGCAGCTCGGACCTAAATGAAAAACTGTTTTTT. This codes for CASSSDLNEKLFF.

The chain has TRBV14 and TRBJ1-4, with D unclear. The V gene lost 0 bases and the J gene lost 13 bases, with 9 bases spanning the gap. The CDR3 has 12 residues. Germline CDR1 is SGHDN and CDR2 is FVKESK. For the CDR3, the DNA is TGTGCCAGCAGCCAAGATCAGGAGGTACTGTTTTTT. Protein product: CASSQDQEVLFF.

This chain connects TRBV4-2 to TRBJ2-7, with 12 bases lining up with TRBD2. The CDR3 has 15 residues. V lost 1 base and J lost 4; bases outside the gene matches: 2. Germline V gene lookup returns CDR1 LGHNA and CDR2 YNFKEQ. The CDR3 bases are TGTGCCAGCAGCCAAGGACTAGCGGGAGAATACGAGCAGTACTTC. This codes for CASSQGLAGEYEQYF.

The chain has TRBV18 and TRBJ2-1; 7 bases align to TRBD2. With V trimmed by 2 bases and J by 3 bases, 4 bases remained unmatched. Germline-derived CDR1 and CDR2 are KGHSH and LQKENI. The CDR3 extends over 15 amino acids. The CDR3 region is CASSPAGAGYNEQFF. Here the CDR3 DNA reads TGTGCCAGCTCACCAGCGGGAGCAGGCTACAATGAGCAGTTCTTC.

This clone was recorded once. The same CDR3 also results from other DNA sequences found in this sample. The rearrangement uses TRBV9 and TRBJ2-1; no firm D call. Germline lookup yields CDR1 SGDLS and CDR2 YYNGEE. The CDR3 runs 13 residues. Trimming left V 0 bases short and J 7 bases short, with 8 bases between. DNA for the CDR3: TGTGCCAGCAGCGTAGCGGCGCTAAATGAGCAGTTCTTC. It codes for CASSVAALNEQFF.

A remark on this clone: Other nucleotide sequences from this sample produce the same CDR3. This chain connects TRBV28 to TRBJ2-7; D uncertain. Trimming removed 8 bases from V and 2 bases from J, with 10 bases in between. This CDR3 contains 12 residues. Germline assignment: CDR1 MDHEN and CDR2 SYDVKM. CDR3 loop: CASGTPPYEQYF. The CDR3 DNA reads as TGTGCCAGCGGAACACCTCCCTACGAGCAGTACTTC.

This rearrangement joins TRBV28 to TRBJ1-2; D might be TRBD1 (6 bases). V lost 5 bases and J 5 bases, leaving 15 bases between the germline ends. This CDR3 has 14 amino acids. Germline V gene lookup returns CDR1 MDHEN and CDR2 SYDVKM. In DNA, the CDR3 is TGTGCCAGCAGTCCGGGACAAGGATTATATGGCTACACCTTC. It specifies CASSPGQGLYGYTF.

On this clone itself: Since a much larger clone is just one base distant, this may be a read error. This sample includes further DNA sequences coding for the same CDR3. CDR3 DNA sequence: TGTGCCAGCAGTGAACGGGCGGATACGCAGTATTTT. Amino acid sequence: CASSERADTQYF. This chain uses TRBV2 with TRBJ2-3; D uncertain. With 2 bases removed from V and 6 bases from J, the gap between germline ends came to 6 bases. The CDR3 covers 12 residues. Germline V gene lookup returns CDR1 SNHLY and CDR2 FYNNEI.

In its sample, this clone was seen a few times. The chain combines TRBV5-6 with TRBJ2-3; TRBD2 aligns across 8 bases. CDR1 and CDR2 from the germline V gene are SGHDT and YYEEEE. J lost 3 bases, V lost 2 bases, and 5 bases had no gene match. This CDR3 is built from 15 residues. CDR3 bases: TGTGCCAGCAGCTTCAGGGCGGGAGGTACAGATACGCAGTATTTT. Its translation: CASSFRAGGTDTQYF.

The V call is TRBV7-2, the J call TRBJ2-5; TRBD2 is a possible D gene (5 bases). The CDR3 covers 13 residues. V was shortened by 3 bases and J by 7 bases, with 12 bases between the two germline ends. Germline V gene data show CDR1 as SGHTA and CDR2 as FQGNSA. Here the CDR3 DNA reads TGTGCCAGCAGCTTTCCGAACGAGGGGACCCAGTACTTC. It specifies CASSFPNEGTQYF.

Worth noting for this clone: This may be a read error: a much more frequent sequence differs by one nucleotide. The chain uses TRBV7-7 and TRBJ1-1; perhaps TRBD1 as D (5 bases). Deletions cut 1 base from V and 4 bases from J, with 7 bases between. CDR1 and CDR2 from the germline V gene are SSHAT and FNYEAQ (reference sequence). The CDR3 sequence is 13 residues long. The CDR3 region has the DNA TGTGCCAGCAGCTTAGGGGGGGGCACTGAAGCTTTCTTT. Translated: CASSLGGGTEAFF.

Here the CDR3 reads CASSEHKNIQYF. The DNA for the CDR3 is TGTGCCAGCAGTGAGCACAAAAACATTCAGTACTTC. The genes are TRBV2 and TRBJ2-4, with no clear D. The CDR3 runs to 12 residues. Trimming left V 3 bases short and J 3 bases short, with 3 bases between. The germline V gene has CDR1 SNHLY and CDR2 FYNNEI. The full variable domain, completed using reference TRBV2 and TRBJ2-4, is EPEVTQTPSHQVTQMGQEVILRCVPISNHLYFYWYRQILGQKVEFLVSFYNNEISEKSEIFDDQFSVERPDGSNFTLKIRSTKLEDSAMYFCASSEHKNIQYFGAGTRLSVL.

V usage is TRBV7-2 and J usage is TRBJ2-7; no clear D gene. V lost 5 bases, J lost 12 bases, and 14 bases lay in between. CDR1 and CDR2 (germline): SGHTA, FQGNSA. This CDR3 contains 11 residues. In DNA form, the CDR3 reads TGTGCCAGCAGCATAAGCGAGGTCCGGTACTTC. Translation gives CASSISEVRYF.

This chain connects TRBV6-1 to TRBJ1-5; 8 bases line up with TRBD1. V trimming: 5 bases; J trimming: 6 bases; junction bases outside the gene matches: 9. The CDR3 covers 15 residues. Germline CDR1 MNHNS, CDR2 SASEGT. For the CDR3, the DNA is TGTGCCAGCAGTCCACGGGTACAGGGGGGTCAGCCCCAGCATTTT. Amino acid sequence: CASSPRVQGGQPQHF.

The chain has TRBV4-2 and TRBJ2-1; 7 positions match TRBD2. Trimming at V came to 1 base and at J to 0 bases, leaving 3 bases not matched to a gene. This CDR3 is 16 amino acids long. Germline V gene data show CDR1 as LGHNA and CDR2 as YNFKEQ. The CDR3 DNA sequence: TGTGCCAGCAGCCAAGGGCCTAGCGGCTCCTACAATGAGCAGTTCTTC. It encodes CASSQGPSGSYNEQFF.

The chain joins TRBV6-1 to TRBJ1-4; 9 positions match TRBD1. Per germline, CDR1 MNHNS and CDR2 SASEGT. This CDR3 comprises 15 residues. Trimming cost V 4 bases and J 7 bases; bases outside gene matches: 7. The CDR3 DNA reads TGTGCCAGCAGTGCGTTACAGGGGGCATTTGAAAAACTGTTTTTT. This gives the protein CASSALQGAFEKLFF.

This clone came up a few times. The chain carries TRBV5-1 and TRBJ1-5; D might be TRBD1 (5 bases). V dropped 3 bases and J dropped 14 bases, with 18 bases sitting between them. Germline V gene data show CDR1 as SGHRS and CDR2 as YFSETQ. The CDR3 is made up of 13 amino acids. CDR3 bases: TGCGCCAGCAGCTCAGAACTACAGGCCCCCAAGCATTTT. Amino acid sequence: CASSSELQAPKHF.

The chain recombines TRBV7-2 with TRBJ2-7; D gene uncertain. Germline CDR1 is SGHTA and CDR2 is FQGNSA. This CDR3 is 13 amino acids long. V was cut by 1 base and J by 2 bases, with 6 bases left in between. DNA for the CDR3: TGTGCCAGCAGCTTAGAAGGGACCTACGAGCAGTACTTC. It encodes CASSLEGTYEQYF.

J is TRBJ2-2 and V is TRBV28; 7 nucleotides align to TRBD2. With 5 bases clipped from V and 6 bases from J, the junction kept 9 bases outside the gene matches. Germline loops: CDR1 MDHEN, CDR2 SYDVKM. The length of the CDR3 is 15 residues. The CDR3 sequence is CASSLSIRGAGELFF. In nucleotides, the CDR3 is TGTGCCAGCAGTCTATCCATTCGGGGGGCCGGGGAGCTGTTTTTT.

This clone was counted a few times. The V gene is TRBV19, the J gene TRBJ1-5; TRBD1 is a possible D gene (5 bases). Germline loops: CDR1 LNHDA, CDR2 SQIVND (reference sequence). The CDR3 is 14 amino acids. V lost 7 bases and J lost 6, with 16 bases in between. DNA for the CDR3: TGTGCCAGTACTCCTCGGCAGGGAGGTCAGCCCCAGCATTTT. Translation gives CASTPRQGGQPQHF. The complete variable domain, with remaining parts taken from reference TRBV19 and TRBJ1-5, reads DGGITQSPKYLFRKEGQNVTLSCEQNLNHDAMYWYRQDPGQGLRLIYYSQIVNDFQKGDIAEGYSVSREKKESFPLTVTSAQKNPTAFYLCASTPRQGGQPQHFGDGTRLSIL.

This clone appeared once. V and J are TRBV5-1 and TRBJ2-7; a weak D match, TRBD2 (6 bases). Germline V gene data show CDR1 as SGHRS and CDR2 as YFSETQ. The V end was cut by 2 bases, the J end by 5 bases, with 17 bases between. CDR3 size: 15 residues. The CDR3 sequence: CASSFFRLGENEQYF. The CDR3 DNA is TGCGCCAGCAGCTTTTTCCGACTAGGCGAAAACGAGCAGTACTTC.